These 22 T cell receptor beta chains share one sample of origin, sequenced in a study of T cells in localized non-small cell lung cancer. The assay was immunoSEQ multiplex PCR, and TCRdb's table has in-frame clones only and misses some. The sample lists tens of thousands of clones, 85% to 90% occurring once. The source was peripheral blood, collected before any cancer treatment. These TCRs come from a man aged 40-75 years with stage I squamous cell lung carcinoma.

The CDR3 here is CASSQDIGIRFNEQFF. CDR3 in DNA: TGCGCCAGCAGCCAAGACATCGGGATCAGATTTAATGAGCAGTTCTTC. This chain uses TRBV4-3 with TRBJ2-1; D might be TRBD2 (5 bases). CDR1 LGHNA and CDR2 YSLEER come from the germline V gene. Trimming shortened V by 0 bases and J by 7 bases, and 16 bases separated the two germline ends. This CDR3 has 16 residues.

The V gene is TRBV2, the J gene TRBJ1-1, with 7 bases lining up with TRBD1. V was clipped by 7 bases and J by 1 base; unmatched bases: 6. In germline, CDR1 is SNHLY, CDR2 FYNNEI. The CDR3 spans 14 residues. CDR3 protein: CASMQAGGNTEAFF. For the CDR3, the DNA is TGTGCCAGCATGCAGGCAGGGGGGAACACTGAAGCTTTCTTT.

Comments on this clone: One junction end does not reproduce the germline sequence, and a read error may be involved. V is TRBV5-1 and J is TRBJ2-5, with D possibly TRBD2 on 6 matching bases. The CDR3 consists of 15 residues. Germline values: CDR1 SGHRS, CDR2 YFSETQ. This CDR3 reads CTSSLGVAAWETQYF. The CDR3 nucleotides are TGCACCAGCAGCTTGGGGGTAGCGGCCTGGGAGACCCAGTACTTC.

The V call is TRBV11-2, the J call TRBJ1-3; D is uncertain. CDR3 length equals 15 residues. Germline V gives CDR1 SGHAT, CDR2 FQNNGV. Trimming stripped 3 bases from V and 0 bases from J, with 9 bases between. CDR3 nucleotides: TGTGCCAGCAGCTTGGCGGGGAACTCTGGAAACACCATATATTTT. It encodes CASSLAGNSGNTIYF.

The chain recombines TRBV28 with TRBJ1-6; D is possibly TRBD1 (5 bases). This CDR3 region has 17 residues. Germline assignment: CDR1 MDHEN and CDR2 SYDVKM. V was pared by 3 bases and J by 1 base, with 13 bases between. The DNA for the CDR3 is TGTGCCAGCAGTTTGTCCAGGGTGGAATCCTATAATTCACCCCTCCACTTT. This translates into CASSLSRVESYNSPLHF.

This chain links TRBV6-5 with TRBJ2-1, with D perhaps being TRBD1 or TRBD2 (5 bases each). Trimming left V 7 bases short and J 9 bases short, with 16 bases between. The CDR3 contains 13 residues. Germline assignment: CDR1 MNHEY and CDR2 SVGAGI. CDR3 DNA sequence: TGTGCCAGCACCGGACAAACGGGGACTGAGCAGTTCTTC. This encodes CASTGQTGTEQFF.

This rearrangement joins TRBV7-2 to TRBJ2-7; maybe TRBD2 (5 bases). This CDR3 region has 13 residues. Per the germline V gene, CDR1 is SGHTA and CDR2 is FQGNSA. The V end was cut by 5 bases, the J end by 1 base, with 9 bases between. CDR3 sequence (DNA): TGTGCCAGCAGCCTTCCGGGATCCTACGAGCAGTACTTC. Its protein product is CASSLPGSYEQYF.

This chain joins TRBV27 and TRBJ2-7; tentatively, D is TRBD2 (6 bases). CDR3 size: 16 residues. Looked up from germline, CDR1 is MNHEY and CDR2 is SMNVEV (reference sequence). The ends were cut back, 6 bases at V and 2 bases at J, with 20 bases in the middle. CDR3 sequence reads: CASSSSAPGAPYEQYF. The CDR3 nucleotides read TGTGCCAGCAGCTCCTCCGCACCGGGAGCCCCCTACGAGCAGTACTTC.

The chain combines TRBV6-1 with TRBJ2-7, with D unresolved. Germline V gene lookup returns CDR1 MNHNS and CDR2 SASEGT. Trimming took off 3 bases at V and 0 bases at J, with 18 bases between the two ends. The length of the CDR3 is 17 residues. The CDR3 loop reads CASSEWAPISSSYEQYF. Here the CDR3 DNA reads TGTGCCAGCAGTGAGTGGGCCCCAATTTCAAGCTCCTACGAGCAGTACTTC.

The V call is TRBV9, the J call TRBJ1-1; possibly TRBD1 for D (5 bases). CDR1 SGDLS and CDR2 YYNGEE come from the germline V gene. The V gene lost 4 bases and the J gene lost 4 bases, with 20 bases spanning the gap. This CDR3 comprises 16 residues. The CDR3 sequence is CASSPVSSRQGTEAFF. The DNA for the CDR3 is TGTGCCAGCAGCCCCGTTTCATCCCGGCAGGGCACTGAAGCTTTCTTT.

The genes are TRBV28 and TRBJ1-3; D uncertain. The CDR3 extends over 13 amino acids. The V and J ends lost 6 bases and 4 bases respectively, with 10 bases between them. CDR1 is MDHEN and CDR2 is SYDVKM in the germline V gene. The CDR3 DNA sequence: TGTGCCAGCAGCGCATATACAGGAAACACCATATATTTT. Its protein is CASSAYTGNTIYF.

The CDR3 DNA sequence: TGCGCCAGCAGTTTGGACAGACCCTACGAGCAGTACTTC. This gives the protein CASSLDRPYEQYF. The chain recombines TRBV10-2 with TRBJ2-7, with D possibly TRBD1 on 6 matching bases. V lost 5 bases and J 2 bases, leaving 10 bases between the germline ends. Germline V CDR1 and CDR2: WSHSY, SAAADI. The CDR3 is 13 residues long.

The chain has TRBV18 and TRBJ2-7; 10 bases map to TRBD2. V was clipped by 3 bases and J by 2 bases; unmatched bases: 4. The germline gives CDR1 KGHSH, CDR2 LQKENI. The CDR3 is 15 amino acids. The CDR3 region is CASSPGTSETYEQYF. CDR3 in DNA: TGTGCCAGCTCACCCGGGACTAGCGAAACCTACGAGCAGTACTTC.

The CDR3 protein is CASSALGDRSLANYGYTF. The CDR3 bases are TGTGCCAGCAGCGCCCTAGGGGACAGGAGCCTAGCTAACTATGGCTACACCTTC. This chain connects TRBV28 to TRBJ1-2, with 8 bases identical to TRBD1. Germline CDR1 is MDHEN and CDR2 is SYDVKM. The ends lost 6 bases at V and 0 bases at J; junction bases unmatched: 15. The CDR3 extends over 18 amino acids.

The chain joins TRBV27 to TRBJ2-7; TRBD2 might be the D (5 bases). Germline-derived CDR1 and CDR2 are MNHEY and SMNVEV (reference sequence). There are 16 residues in the CDR3. V gave up 5 bases and J gave up 0 bases, with 17 bases separating them. The CDR3 is CASSMSQEASSYEQYF. The DNA of the CDR3 is TGTGCCAGCAGTATGTCTCAGGAGGCGAGCTCCTACGAGCAGTACTTC.

This chain uses TRBV27 with TRBJ2-7; no clear D gene. CDR3 length: 14 amino acids. The germline gives CDR1 MNHEY, CDR2 SMNVEV (reference sequence). V lost 8 bases, J lost 4 bases, and 18 bases lay in between. CDR3 nucleotides: TGTGCCAGCGGGCACGGACCCTCCCTGTACGAGCAGTACTTC. The encoded protein is CASGHGPSLYEQYF.

The chain combines TRBV7-3 with TRBJ2-1; TRBD1 might be the D (7 bases). The germline V gene encodes CDR1 SGHTA and CDR2 FQGTGA. V dropped 1 base and J dropped 9 bases, with 13 bases sitting between them. The length of the CDR3 is 14 residues. The CDR3 region has the DNA TGTGCCAGCAGCTTAAGGCAGGGGGGCGTTGAGCAGTTCTTC. It specifies CASSLRQGGVEQFF.

The rearrangement links TRBV6-5 to TRBJ2-5, with 8 bases matching TRBD1. Germline V lookup: CDR1 MNHEY, CDR2 SVGAGI. The CDR3 loop spans 15 amino acids. V trimming: 1 base; J trimming: 3 bases; junction bases outside the gene matches: 4. The CDR3 spells CASSYLSGGEETQYF. The DNA of the CDR3 is TGTGCCAGCAGTTACTTATCAGGGGGCGAAGAGACCCAGTACTTC.

The CDR3: CARSLGVPGLFF. The DNA of the CDR3 is TGTGCCAGAAGCTTAGGCGTCCCGGGGCTGTTCTTC. J is TRBJ2-1 and V is TRBV5-3, with D perhaps given as TRBD1 or TRBD2 (5 bases each). TRBV5-3 is marked as an open reading frame, function uncertain. Trimming removed 2 bases at V and 15 bases at J, with 15 bases between. This CDR3 has 12 residues.

This chain links TRBV11-2 with TRBJ2-7, with D possibly called TRBD1 or TRBD2 (5 bases each). CDR3 length equals 14 residues. Trimming cost V 5 bases and J 2 bases, with 13 bases left between them. Germline assignment: CDR1 SGHAT and CDR2 FQNNGV. CDR3 bases: TGTGCCAGCAGCCAGGGACGGCCGACCTACGAGCAGTACTTC. Protein sequence: CASSQGRPTYEQYF.

The chain links TRBV9 to TRBJ1-1, with a weak D call TRBD1 (5 bases). The CDR3 has 13 amino acids. V lost 3 bases, J lost 11 bases, and 17 bases lay in between. The germline CDR1 and CDR2 sequences are SGDLS and YYNGEE. The CDR3 DNA reads TGTGCCAGCAGCGAGGGTGGGGGATCGAGTGCTTTCTTT. Translating it yields CASSEGGGSSAFF.

The rearrangement joins TRBV30 to TRBJ2-2, with D perhaps TRBD2 (6 bases). The CDR3 spans 14 residues. Trimming took 5 bases from V and 4 from J, leaving 14 bases between them. Germline V gene sequence: CDR1 GTSNPN, CDR2 SVGIG (reference sequence). The CDR3 protein is CAWGGGGVTGELFF. The CDR3 coding sequence is TGTGCCTGGGGGGGTGGAGGGGTCACCGGGGAGCTGTTTTTT.